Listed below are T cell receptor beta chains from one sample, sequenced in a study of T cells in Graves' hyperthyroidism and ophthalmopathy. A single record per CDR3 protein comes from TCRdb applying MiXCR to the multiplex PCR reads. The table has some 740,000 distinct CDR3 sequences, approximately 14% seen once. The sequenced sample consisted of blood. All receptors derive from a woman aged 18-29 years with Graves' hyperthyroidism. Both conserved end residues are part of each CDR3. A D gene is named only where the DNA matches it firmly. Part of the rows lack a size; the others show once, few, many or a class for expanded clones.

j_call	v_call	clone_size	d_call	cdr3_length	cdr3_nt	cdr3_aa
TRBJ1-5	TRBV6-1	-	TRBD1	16	TGTGCCAGCAGTCGAACATCGGGACAGAGCAATCAGCCCCAGCATTTT	CASSRTSGQSNQPQHF
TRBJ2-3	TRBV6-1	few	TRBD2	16	TGTGCCAGCAGTGAATTACTAGCGGGAGGCACAGATACGCAGTATTTT	CASSELLAGGTDTQYF
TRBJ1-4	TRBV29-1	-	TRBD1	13	TGCAGCGTGGGGGACAGGGTAGGGGAAAAACTGTTTTTT	CSVGDRVGEKLFF
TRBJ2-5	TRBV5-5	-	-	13	TGTGCCAGCAGCTCTGACCAACATCGGACCCAGTACTTC	CASSSDQHRTQYF
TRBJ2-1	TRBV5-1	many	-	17	TGCGCCAGCAGCTTGGGGGGGCGGGACCCCTCCTACAATGAGCAGTTCTTC	CASSLGGRDPSYNEQFF
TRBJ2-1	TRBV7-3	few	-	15	TGTGCCAGCAGCCGGGACCAAAGCTCCTACAATGAGCAGTTCTTC	CASSRDQSSYNEQFF
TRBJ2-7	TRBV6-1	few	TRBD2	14	TGTGCCAGCAATCCAAGCGGGAGAAATGACGAGCAGTACTTC	CASNPSGRNDEQYF
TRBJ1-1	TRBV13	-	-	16	TGTGCCAGCAGCTTAGGCTATGGAGGGGCGACCACTGAAGCTTTCTTT	CASSLGYGGATTEAFF
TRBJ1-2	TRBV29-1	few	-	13	TGCAGCGTTGAGGCGGGGCTTGGCTATGGCTACACCTTC	CSVEAGLGYGYTF
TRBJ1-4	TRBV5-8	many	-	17	TGTGCCAGCAGCTCAACGCCCCACAGCTTACCAAATGAAAAACTGTTTTTT	CASSSTPHSLPNEKLFF
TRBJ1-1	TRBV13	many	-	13	TGTGCCAGCAGCTTCCAAGGGTGGGCTGAAGCTTTCTTT	CASSFQGWAEAFF
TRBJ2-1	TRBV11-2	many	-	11	TGTGCCAGCAGCTCGTCGGTAGAGCAGTTCTTC	CASSSSVEQFF
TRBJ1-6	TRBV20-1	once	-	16	TGCAGTGCTAGAGAGTGTTCCTCGGGACCAAATTCACCCCTCCACTTT	CSARECSSGPNSPLHF
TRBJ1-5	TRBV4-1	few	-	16	TGCGCCAGCAGTGTCGGGACACCTGATAGCAATCAGCCCCAGCATTTT	CASSVGTPDSNQPQHF
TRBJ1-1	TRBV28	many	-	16	TGTGCCAGCAGTTCCCCCCGGGACCCTATGAACACTGAAGCTTTCTTT	CASSSPRDPMNTEAFF
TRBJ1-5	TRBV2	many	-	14	TGTGCCAGCAGTAGGACGGATAGCAATCAGCCCCAGCATTTT	CASSRTDSNQPQHF
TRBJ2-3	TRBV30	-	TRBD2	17	TGTGCCTGGAGTGATTTTGGGACTAGCACGGTGGCGGATACGCAGTATTTT	CAWSDFGTSTVADTQYF
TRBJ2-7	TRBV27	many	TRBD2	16	TGTGCCAGCAGTTCCTTCACGCTAGCGGGAGGTTTAGAACAGTACTTC	CASSSFTLAGGLEQYF
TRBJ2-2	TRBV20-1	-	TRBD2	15	TGCAGTGCCCCCATGGCGAGCGGGACCACCGGGGAGCTGTTTTTT	CSAPMASGTTGELFF
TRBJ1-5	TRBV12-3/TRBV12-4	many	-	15	TGTGCCAGCCGTCATGGTTCGGTTATTTATCAGCCCCAGCATTTT	CASRHGSVIYQPQHF
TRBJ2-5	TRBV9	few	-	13	TGTGCCAGCAGCCCCTACGACCCGGCGACCCAGTACTTC	CASSPYDPATQYF
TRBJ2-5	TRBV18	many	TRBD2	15	TGTGCCAGCTCCCACGGGGGGACGGTACAAGAGACCCAGTACTTC	CASSHGGTVQETQYF
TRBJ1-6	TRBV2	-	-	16	TGTGCCAGCAGTGATTATCCCCGGGGCTATAATTCACCCCTCCACTTT	CASSDYPRGYNSPLHF
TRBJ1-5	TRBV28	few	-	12	TGTGCCAGCAGGGTAGGTGTTCAGCCCCAGCATTTT	CASRVGVQPQHF
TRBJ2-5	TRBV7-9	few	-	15	TGTGCCAGCAGCCCCTTGCAGGGAAATCAAGAGACCCAGTACTTC	CASSPLQGNQETQYF
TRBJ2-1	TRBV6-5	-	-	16	TGTGCCAGCAGTTACGGTTTCGAGCGGAGTCACAATGAGCAGTTCTTC	CASSYGFERSHNEQFF
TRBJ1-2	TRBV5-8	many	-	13	TGTGCCAGCAGCTTGGGACAGCCTTTTGGCTACACCTTC	CASSLGQPFGYTF
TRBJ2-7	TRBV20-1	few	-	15	TGCGGTGCTAGAGCCACCTCTCTAGAGATCTACGAGCAGTACTTC	CGARATSLEIYEQYF
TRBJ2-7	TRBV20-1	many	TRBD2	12	TGCAGCTCCGTAGCGGGAACCCACGAGCAGTACTTC	CSSVAGTHEQYF
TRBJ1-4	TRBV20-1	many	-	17	TGCAGTGCTAGACCAACAAGCATGCCCCCCGGGGGTGAAAAACTGTTTTTT	CSARPTSMPPGGEKLFF
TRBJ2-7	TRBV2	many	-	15	TGTGCCAGCAAGGTGGATGGCGGGGTCTCCTACGAGCAGTACTTC	CASKVDGGVSYEQYF
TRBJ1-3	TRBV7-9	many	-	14	TGTGCCAGCAGCTCGGGACCGGGTGGAAACACCATATATTTT	CASSSGPGGNTIYF
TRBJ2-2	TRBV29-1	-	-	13	TGCAGCGCCTACAGGGCGAACACCGGGGAGCTGTTTTTT	CSAYRANTGELFF
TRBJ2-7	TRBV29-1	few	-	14	TGCAGCGTTGAAGATCGGCAGGGTGGCTACGAGCAGTACTTC	CSVEDRQGGYEQYF
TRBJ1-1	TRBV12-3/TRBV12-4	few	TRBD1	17	TGTGCCAGCAGACCCGGGACAGGAGGGATTTATAACACTGAAGCTTTCTTT	CASRPGTGGIYNTEAFF
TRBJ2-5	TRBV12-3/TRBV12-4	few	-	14	TGTGCCAGCAGTTTGAACCGGGTCCAAGAGACCCAGTACTTC	CASSLNRVQETQYF
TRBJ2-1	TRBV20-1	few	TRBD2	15	TGCAGTGCGAACGCCTTGACTAGCGGGAGAAGGGAGCAGTTCTTC	CSANALTSGRREQFF
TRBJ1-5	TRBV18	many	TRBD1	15	TGTGCCAGCTCAGAACAGGGGGCTAGCAATCAGCCCCAGCATTTT	CASSEQGASNQPQHF
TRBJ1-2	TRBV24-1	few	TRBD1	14	TGTGCCACCAGTGGACAGGGAAGTCCGGGTGGCTACACCTTC	CATSGQGSPGGYTF
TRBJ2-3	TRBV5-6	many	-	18	TGTGCCAGCACCTTAAGAGCCGTCTCCACCCCTAGCACAGATACGCAGTATTTT	CASTLRAVSTPSTDTQYF
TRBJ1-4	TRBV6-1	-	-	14	TGTGCCAGCAGTGATCGTGGGAGGAATGAAAAACTGTTTTTT	CASSDRGRNEKLFF
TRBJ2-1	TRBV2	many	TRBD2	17	TGTGCCAGCAGTGAAGCGCGAGGGCGGGAGGGCCGTTATGAGCAGTTCTTC	CASSEARGREGRYEQFF
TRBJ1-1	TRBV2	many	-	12	TGTGCCAGCGGGGGGCAAAACACTGAAGCTTTCTTT	CASGGQNTEAFF
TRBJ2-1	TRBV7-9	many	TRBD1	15	TGTGCCAGCAGCGCCCCGACAGGGGGATTCAATGAGCAGTTCTTC	CASSAPTGGFNEQFF
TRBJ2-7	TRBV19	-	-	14	TGTGCCAGTAGTACTAGACCGGGATCCTACGAGCAGTACTTC	CASSTRPGSYEQYF
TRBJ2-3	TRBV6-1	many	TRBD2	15	TGTGCCAGCGGGACTGAGACTAGCGGGAGGGATACGCAGTATTTT	CASGTETSGRDTQYF
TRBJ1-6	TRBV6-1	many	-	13	TGTGCCAGCAGTGAGGATGGGGATTCACCCCTCCACTTT	CASSEDGDSPLHF
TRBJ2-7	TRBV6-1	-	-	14	TGTGCCAGCAGCCTCGACGGGTTATCCTACGAGCAGTACTTC	CASSLDGLSYEQYF
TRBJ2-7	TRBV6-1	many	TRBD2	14	TGTGCCAGCAGAGCGGGACTAGCGACCTACGAGCAGTACTTC	CASRAGLATYEQYF
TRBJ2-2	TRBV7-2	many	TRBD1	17	TGTGCCAGCAGGCAAAGACCGGGACAGGGAGGTCCCGGGGAGCTGTTTTTT	CASRQRPGQGGPGELFF
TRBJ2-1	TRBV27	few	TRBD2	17	TGTGCCAGCAGTTTCTCAAAGACTAGCGGGAGGGCCGGTGAGCAGTTCTTC	CASSFSKTSGRAGEQFF
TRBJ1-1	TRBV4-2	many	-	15	TGTGCCAGCTCCCACCCCGACAGGCCGAACACTGAAGCTTTCTTT	CASSHPDRPNTEAFF